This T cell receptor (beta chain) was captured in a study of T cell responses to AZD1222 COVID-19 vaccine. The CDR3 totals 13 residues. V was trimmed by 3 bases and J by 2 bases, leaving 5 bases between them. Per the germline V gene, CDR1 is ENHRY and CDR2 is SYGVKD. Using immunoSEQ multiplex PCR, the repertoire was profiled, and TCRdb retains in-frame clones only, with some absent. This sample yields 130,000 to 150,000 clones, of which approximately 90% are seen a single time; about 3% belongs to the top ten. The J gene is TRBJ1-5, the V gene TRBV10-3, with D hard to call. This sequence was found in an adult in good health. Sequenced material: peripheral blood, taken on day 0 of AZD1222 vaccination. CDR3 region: CAISDRGNQPQHF. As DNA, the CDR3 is TGTGCCATCAGTGATCGGGGCAATCAGCCCCAGCATTTT.